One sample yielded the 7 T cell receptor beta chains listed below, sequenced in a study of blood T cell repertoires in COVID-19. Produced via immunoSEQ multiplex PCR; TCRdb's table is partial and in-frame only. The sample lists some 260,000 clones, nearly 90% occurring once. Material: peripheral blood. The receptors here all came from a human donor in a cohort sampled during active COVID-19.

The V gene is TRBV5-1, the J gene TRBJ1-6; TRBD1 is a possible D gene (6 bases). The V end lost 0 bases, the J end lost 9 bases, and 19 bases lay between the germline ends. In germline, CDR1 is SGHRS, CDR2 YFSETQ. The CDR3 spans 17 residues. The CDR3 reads CASSLGVADRIGSPLHF. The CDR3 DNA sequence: TGCGCCAGCAGCTTGGGGGTCGCCGACAGGATTGGTTCACCCCTCCACTTT.

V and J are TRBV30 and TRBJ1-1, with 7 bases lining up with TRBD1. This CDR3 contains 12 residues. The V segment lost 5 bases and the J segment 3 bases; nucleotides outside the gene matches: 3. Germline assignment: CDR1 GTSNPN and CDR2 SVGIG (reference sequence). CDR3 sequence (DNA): TGTGCCTGGGGTGACAGGGACACTGAAGCTTTCTTT. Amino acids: CAWGDRDTEAFF.

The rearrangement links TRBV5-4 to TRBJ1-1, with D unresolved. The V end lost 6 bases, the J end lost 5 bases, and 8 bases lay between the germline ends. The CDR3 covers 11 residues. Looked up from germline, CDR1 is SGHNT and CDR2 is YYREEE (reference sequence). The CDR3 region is CASTSETEAFF. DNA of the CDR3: TGTGCCAGCACCTCGGAGACTGAAGCTTTCTTT.

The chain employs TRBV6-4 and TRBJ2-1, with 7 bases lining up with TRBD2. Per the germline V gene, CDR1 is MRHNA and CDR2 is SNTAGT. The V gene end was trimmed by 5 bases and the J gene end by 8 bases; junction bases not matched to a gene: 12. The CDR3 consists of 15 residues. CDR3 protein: CASSSDISGGDEQFF. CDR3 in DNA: TGTGCCAGCAGTTCCGACATCTCGGGGGGTGATGAGCAGTTCTTC.

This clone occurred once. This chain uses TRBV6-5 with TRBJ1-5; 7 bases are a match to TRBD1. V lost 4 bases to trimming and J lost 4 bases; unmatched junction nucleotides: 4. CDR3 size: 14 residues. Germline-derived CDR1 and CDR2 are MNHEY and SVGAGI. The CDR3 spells CASSSRDSNQPQHF. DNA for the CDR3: TGTGCCAGCAGTTCCCGGGACAGTAATCAGCCCCAGCATTTT.

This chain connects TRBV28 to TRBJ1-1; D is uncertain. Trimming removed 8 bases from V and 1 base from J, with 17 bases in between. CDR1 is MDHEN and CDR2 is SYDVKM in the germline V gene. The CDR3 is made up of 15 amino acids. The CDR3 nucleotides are TGTGCCAGCCACCCAAGCGCAGCCCAGAACACTGAAGCTTTCTTT. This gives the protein CASHPSAAQNTEAFF.

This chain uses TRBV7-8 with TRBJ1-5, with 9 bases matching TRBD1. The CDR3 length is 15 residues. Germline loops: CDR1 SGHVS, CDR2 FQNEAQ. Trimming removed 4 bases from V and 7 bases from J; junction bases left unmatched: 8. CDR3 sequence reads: CASSYRDRVSQPQHF. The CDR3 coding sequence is TGTGCCAGCAGCTACCGGGACAGGGTTTCACAGCCCCAGCATTTT.